This T cell receptor beta chain was documented in a study of blood T cell repertoires in COVID-19. Study in general: The samples span acute and convalescent COVID-19 from the United States, Italy and Spain. The analysed material was cDNA or gDNA that came from T cells, B-cell-depleted T cells, or PBMCs.

Original analysis: It was from reference gene primer amplification that nucleated cell counts were estimated. The method was immunoSEQ multiplex PCR; TCRdb's version includes in-frame clones alone and lacks a portion of them. The DNA gave D and trimming, while V, J and clone size come from that table. The sample yields about 160,000 clones, around 77% seen once. Germline V CDR1 and CDR2: WNHNN, SYGVQD (reference sequence). This CDR3 is built from 15 residues. V lost 3 bases to trimming and J lost 10 bases; unmatched junction nucleotides: 6. V and J are TRBV10-1 and TRBJ1-6, with TRBD1 matching 10 bases. Sample: peripheral blood. This receptor was identified in a man between 70 and 80 years old with acute or convalescent COVID-19. As DNA, the CDR3 is TGCGCCAGCAGTGATGAGACAGGGGGCAGGTCACCCCTCCACTTT. Protein sequence: CASSDETGGRSPLHF.